These 23 T cell receptor beta chains originate from one sample sequenced in a study of blood T cell repertoires in COVID-19. The data were produced by immunoSEQ multiplex PCR, yet TCRdb's version contains in-frame clones alone and is incomplete. The table lists more than 200,000 clones, about four fifths of them singletons. Sequences were obtained from peripheral blood. These receptors all come from a woman between 50 and 59 years old with acute or convalescent COVID-19.

This clone was detected once. The rearrangement uses TRBV2 and TRBJ2-7; 12 bases agree with TRBD2. The CDR3 extends over 18 amino acids. Germline CDR1 and CDR2: SNHLY and FYNNEI. V trimming: 5 bases; J trimming: 6 bases; junction bases outside the gene matches: 17. This CDR3 reads CASSNPSGRAILTPEQYF. Written as DNA, the CDR3 is TGTGCCAGCAGTAACCCTAGCGGGAGGGCCATCTTAACACCCGAGCAGTACTTC. Full variable domain (rest looked up from reference TRBV2 and TRBJ2-7): EPEVTQTPSHQVTQMGQEVILRCVPISNHLYFYWYRQILGQKVEFLVSFYNNEISEKSEIFDDQFSVERPDGSNFTLKIRSTKLEDSAMYFCASSNPSGRAILTPEQYFGPGTRLTVT.

This clone was observed once. CDR3 in DNA: TGCGCCAGCAGCTTGACCGGGACAAGGGGGGGCGGCACTGAAGCTTTCTTT. It yields the protein CASSLTGTRGGGTEAFF. The gene calls are TRBV5-1 and TRBJ1-1, with D maybe TRBD1 (6 bases). Per germline, CDR1 SGHRS and CDR2 YFSETQ. The germline V and J ends were trimmed by 1 base and 4 bases, with 20 bases remaining between them. There are 17 residues in the CDR3.

Concerning this clone itself: The junction and the germline gene differ at one end; a read error may be behind it. The chain couples TRBV5-6 to TRBJ2-5, with 13 bases lining up with TRBD2. Germline values: CDR1 SGHDT, CDR2 YYEEEE. This CDR3 region has 12 residues. CDR3 nucleotide sequence: TGTGCCAGCAGCTCAGGACTAGCGGGAGTGAACTTC. This sequence encodes CASSSGLAGVNF.

This clone was observed a handful of times. V gene TRBV4-2 combines with J gene TRBJ1-1, with TRBD1 matching over 7 bases. Per germline, CDR1 LGHNA and CDR2 YNFKEQ. The V gene end was trimmed by 3 bases and the J gene end by 6 bases; junction bases not matched to a gene: 7. CDR3 length: 14 amino acids. The CDR3, as DNA: TGTGCCAGCAGCCACCGACAGGGAGTGCCTGAAGCTTTCTTT. This translates into CASSHRQGVPEAFF.

CDR3 region: CASSFVTLAGGTGELFF. The CDR3 coding sequence is TGTGCCAGCAGCTTCGTGACCCTAGCGGGAGGCACCGGGGAGCTGTTTTTT. The rearrangement joins TRBV7-2 to TRBJ2-2; 11 bases agree with TRBD2. Germline lookup yields CDR1 SGHTA and CDR2 FQGNSA. The trim removed 3 bases at V and 4 bases at J, leaving 7 bases unmatched. CDR3 length: 17 amino acids.

The chain joins TRBV27 to TRBJ2-1; D possibly corresponds to TRBD2 (5 bases). The CDR3 totals 10 residues. Per the germline V gene, CDR1 is MNHEY and CDR2 is SMNVEV (reference sequence). With 8 bases removed from V and 12 bases from J, the gap between germline ends came to 11 bases. The CDR3 DNA reads TGTGCCAGCGGCGGCGAGGGGCAGTTCTTC. Its translation: CASGGEGQFF.

This sequence joins TRBV11-3 and TRBJ2-2; D possibly corresponds to TRBD1 (5 bases). V lost 2 bases to trimming and J lost 6 bases, with 7 bases between them. Germline CDR1 SGHNT, CDR2 YENEEA. The CDR3 spans 13 residues. In DNA, the CDR3 is TGTGCCAGCAGCTTAAGCAGGGCCGGGGAGCTGTTTTTT. It encodes CASSLSRAGELFF.

This chain connects TRBV18 to TRBJ1-2; possibly TRBD1 for D (6 bases). There are 15 residues in the CDR3. V was cut by 1 base and J by 0 bases, with 9 bases left in between. Germline V lookup: CDR1 KGHSH, CDR2 LQKENI. CDR3 amino acids: CASSPQSGANYGYTF. The CDR3 DNA is TGTGCCAGCTCACCACAGTCAGGGGCTAACTATGGCTACACCTTC. Supplemented by reference TRBV18 and TRBJ1-2, the full variable domain reads NAGVMQNPRHLVRRRGQEARLRCSPMKGHSHVYWYRQLPEEGLKFMVYLQKENIIDESGMPKERFSAEFPKEGPSILRIQQVVRGDSAAYFCASSPQSGANYGYTFGSGTRLTVV.

The J gene is TRBJ2-1, the V gene TRBV7-9; 7 nucleotides line up with TRBD1. With 3 bases clipped from V and 0 bases from J, the junction kept 5 bases outside the gene matches. This CDR3 has 16 residues. Germline-derived CDR1 and CDR2 are SEHNR and FQNEAQ (reference sequence). CDR3 sequence (DNA): TGTGCCAGCAGCTTGGGACAGCCGAGCTCCTACAATGAGCAGTTCTTC. Protein: CASSLGQPSSYNEQFF.

CDR3 nucleotides: TGTGCCAGTAGTATGGCCCGAGATGGGAGGCCAAACACTGAAGCTTTCTTT. Its protein is CASSMARDGRPNTEAFF. This sequence joins TRBV19 and TRBJ1-1, with unresolved D. Trimming took off 3 bases at V and 2 bases at J, with 19 bases between the two ends. CDR3 length: 17 residues. Germline CDR1 and CDR2: LNHDA and SQIVND (reference sequence).

J is TRBJ1-1 and V is TRBV12-3 or TRBV12-4, with D uncertain. This CDR3 contains 13 residues. V was clipped by 7 bases and J by 3 bases, with 12 bases between them. The CDR3 is CASITNPDTEAFF. CDR3 DNA: TGTGCCAGCATCACCAACCCGGACACTGAAGCTTTCTTT.

This clone was seen only a few times. The V and J genes are TRBV11-2 and TRBJ2-7; D possibly corresponds to TRBD2 (6 bases). The V and J ends lost 5 bases and 5 bases respectively, with 13 bases between them. The CDR3 spans 13 residues. Germline V gene sequence: CDR1 SGHAT, CDR2 FQNNGV. This CDR3 is CASSRDLKDEQYF. As DNA, the CDR3 is TGTGCCAGCAGCCGGGACTTAAAGGACGAGCAGTACTTC.

The chain couples TRBV12-3 or TRBV12-4 to TRBJ1-4; D remains unclear. Trimming stripped 1 base from V and 8 bases from J, with 8 bases between. The CDR3 loop spans 13 amino acids. CDR3 DNA sequence: TGTGCCAGCAGTTTAGGGGCGCCAGAAAAACTGTTTTTT. Its protein product is CASSLGAPEKLFF.

V usage is TRBV5-5 and J usage is TRBJ1-4; possibly TRBD1 for D (5 bases). The CDR3 contains 13 residues. Looked up from germline, CDR1 is SGHKS and CDR2 is YYEKEE (reference sequence). Trimming cost V 4 bases and J 13 bases, with 17 bases left between them. The CDR3 DNA reads as TGTGCCAGCAGCCAGGACGGAGGGGTGATACTGTTTTTT. Translated, it gives CASSQDGGVILFF.

This sequence joins TRBV27 and TRBJ2-1; D unresolved. Germline V CDR1 and CDR2: MNHEY, SMNVEV (reference sequence). V was shortened by 5 bases and J by 9 bases, with 8 bases between the two germline ends. The CDR3 length is 11 residues. DNA for the CDR3: TGTGCCAGCAGTCGGGTCGGTGAGCAGTTCTTC. Translated: CASSRVGEQFF.

This clone was counted a few times. The V gene is TRBV30, the J gene TRBJ1-2; TRBD1 aligns across 8 bases. Losses at the gene ends were 6 bases for V and 7 bases for J; bases not matched to a gene: 10. The germline V gene has CDR1 GTSNPN and CDR2 SVGIG (reference sequence). The CDR3 length is 13 residues. The CDR3 protein is CACRDRRVGGYTF. Written as DNA, the CDR3 is TGTGCCTGCAGGGACAGGCGGGTCGGTGGCTACACCTTC.

The table lists this clone with a few counts. This chain links TRBV13 with TRBJ1-1, with a tentative D call TRBD1 (6 bases). CDR1 and CDR2 (germline): PRHDT, FYEKMQ (reference sequence). This CDR3 has 13 residues. V was clipped by 7 bases and J by 2 bases, with 11 bases between them. The CDR3 region is CASNTQGNTEAFF. The CDR3 DNA reads as TGTGCCAGCAACACACAGGGTAACACTGAAGCTTTCTTT.

A remark on this clone: Compared with germline, one end of the junction differs, possibly owing to a read error. The V and J genes are TRBV14 and TRBJ2-5, with 8 nucleotides matching TRBD2. CDR3 length equals 17 residues. The germline CDR1 and CDR2 sequences are SGHDN and FVKESK. Here the CDR3 DNA reads TGTGCCAGCAGCCAAGATCGGGAGGGAGGCAACCAAAAGACCCAGTACTTC. The encoded protein is CASSQDREGGNQKTQYF.

V and J are TRBV4-1 and TRBJ1-4, with D uncertain. V was clipped by 0 bases and J by 4 bases, with 9 bases between them. The V gene's germline CDR1 is MGHRA and CDR2 YSYEKL. CDR3 length: 15 residues. CDR3 in amino acids: CASSQEPGINEKLFF. In DNA form, the CDR3 reads TGCGCCAGCAGCCAAGAGCCGGGGATTAATGAAAAACTGTTTTTT.

The chain uses TRBV19 and TRBJ2-7, with D perhaps TRBD1 (5 bases). The CDR3 spans 12 residues. Trimming left V 4 bases short and J 5 bases short, with 9 bases between. Germline V lookup: CDR1 LNHDA, CDR2 SQIVND (reference sequence). The CDR3 protein is CASSTGFHEQYF. The CDR3 DNA sequence: TGTGCCAGTAGTACAGGGTTCCACGAGCAGTACTTC.

This clone has only a few counts. This rearrangement joins TRBV2 to TRBJ1-2; no definite D call. This CDR3 contains 17 residues. V was shortened by 4 bases and J by 4 bases, with 22 bases between the two germline ends. Per the germline V gene, CDR1 is SNHLY and CDR2 is FYNNEI. The CDR3 region is CASSGGGSQTLLYGYTF. The CDR3 nucleotides are TGTGCCAGCAGTGGGGGAGGGTCCCAAACTCTCCTCTATGGCTACACCTTC.

The chain couples TRBV20-1 to TRBJ2-5, with D uncertain. With 1 base removed from V and 4 bases from J, the gap between germline ends came to 4 bases. There are 11 residues in the CDR3. CDR1 DFQATT and CDR2 SNEGSKA come from the germline V gene (reference sequence). CDR3 in DNA: TGCAGTGCTAGAGTCCTAGAGACCCAGTACTTC. Protein product: CSARVLETQYF.

The J gene is TRBJ2-1, the V gene TRBV28; D may be TRBD1 (6 bases). The CDR3 totals 15 residues. CDR1 is MDHEN and CDR2 is SYDVKM in the germline V gene. V lost 6 bases and J lost 4, with 16 bases in between. This CDR3 is CASRALRDTYNEQFF. The CDR3 nucleotides are TGTGCCAGCAGGGCACTTAGGGACACTTACAATGAGCAGTTCTTC.